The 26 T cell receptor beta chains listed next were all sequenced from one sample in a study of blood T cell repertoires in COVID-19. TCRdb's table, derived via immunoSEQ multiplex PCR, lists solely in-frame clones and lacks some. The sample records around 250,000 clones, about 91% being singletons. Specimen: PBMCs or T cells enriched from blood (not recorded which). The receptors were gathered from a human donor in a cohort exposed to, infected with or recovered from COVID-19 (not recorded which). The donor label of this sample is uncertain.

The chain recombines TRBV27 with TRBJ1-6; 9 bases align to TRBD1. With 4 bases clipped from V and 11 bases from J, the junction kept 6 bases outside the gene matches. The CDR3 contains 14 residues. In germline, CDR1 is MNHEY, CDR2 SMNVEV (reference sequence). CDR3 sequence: CASSSPTGGPPLHF. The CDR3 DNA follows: TGTGCCAGCAGTTCCCCGACAGGGGGTCCACCCCTCCACTTT.

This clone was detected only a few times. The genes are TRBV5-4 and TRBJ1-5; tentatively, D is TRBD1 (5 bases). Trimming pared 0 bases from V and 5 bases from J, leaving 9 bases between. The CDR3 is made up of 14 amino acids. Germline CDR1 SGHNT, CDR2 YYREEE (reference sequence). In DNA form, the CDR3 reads TGTGCCAGCAGCTTGGCAGGGATCGATCAGCCCCAGCATTTT. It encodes CASSLAGIDQPQHF.

The CDR3 DNA reads as TGCGCCAGCAGGGAGCGGGGTCACGGGAATGAGCAGTTCTTC. Translated, it gives CASRERGHGNEQFF. The chain links TRBV4-1 to TRBJ2-1, with TRBD2 matching over 7 bases. Trimming took 6 bases from V and 7 from J; bases not matched to a gene: 9. CDR1 is MGHRA, CDR2 YSYEKL, per germline. The CDR3 is 14 amino acids.

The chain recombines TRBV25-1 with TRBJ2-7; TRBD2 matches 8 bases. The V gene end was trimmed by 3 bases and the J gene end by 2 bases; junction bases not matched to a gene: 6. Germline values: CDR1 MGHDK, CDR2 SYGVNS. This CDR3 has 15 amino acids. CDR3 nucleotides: TGTGCCAGCAGTGACTTAAGCGGGGGAACCTACGAGCAGTACTTC. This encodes CASSDLSGGTYEQYF.

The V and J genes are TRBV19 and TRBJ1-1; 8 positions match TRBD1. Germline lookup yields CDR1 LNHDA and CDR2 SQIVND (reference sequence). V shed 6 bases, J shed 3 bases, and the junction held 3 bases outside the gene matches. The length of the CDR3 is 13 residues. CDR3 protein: CASRTDRDTEAFF. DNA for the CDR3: TGTGCCAGTAGAACGGACAGGGACACTGAAGCTTTCTTT. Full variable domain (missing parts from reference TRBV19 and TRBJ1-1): DGGITQSPKYLFRKEGQNVTLSCEQNLNHDAMYWYRQDPGQGLRLIYYSQIVNDFQKGDIAEGYSVSREKKESFPLTVTSAQKNPTAFYLCASRTDRDTEAFFGQGTRLTVV.

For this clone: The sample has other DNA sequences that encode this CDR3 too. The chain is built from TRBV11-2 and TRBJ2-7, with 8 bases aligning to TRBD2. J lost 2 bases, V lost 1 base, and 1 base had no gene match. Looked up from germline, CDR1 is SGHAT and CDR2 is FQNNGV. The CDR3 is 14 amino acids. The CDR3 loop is CASSLGRGAYEQYF. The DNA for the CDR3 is TGTGCCAGCAGCTTAGGGCGGGGGGCCTACGAGCAGTACTTC.

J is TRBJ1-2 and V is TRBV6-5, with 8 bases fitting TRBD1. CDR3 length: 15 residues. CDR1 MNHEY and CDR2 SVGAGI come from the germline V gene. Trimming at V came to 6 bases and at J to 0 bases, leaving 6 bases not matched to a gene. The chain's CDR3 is CASRDRDRSNYGYTF. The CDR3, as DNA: TGTGCCAGCAGGGACCGGGACAGGTCTAACTATGGCTACACCTTC.

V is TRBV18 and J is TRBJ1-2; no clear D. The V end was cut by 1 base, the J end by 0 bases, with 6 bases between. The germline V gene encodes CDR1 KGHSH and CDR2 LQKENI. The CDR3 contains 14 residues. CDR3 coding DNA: TGTGCCAGCTCACCACAAGGAGCTAACTATGGCTACACCTTC. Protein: CASSPQGANYGYTF.

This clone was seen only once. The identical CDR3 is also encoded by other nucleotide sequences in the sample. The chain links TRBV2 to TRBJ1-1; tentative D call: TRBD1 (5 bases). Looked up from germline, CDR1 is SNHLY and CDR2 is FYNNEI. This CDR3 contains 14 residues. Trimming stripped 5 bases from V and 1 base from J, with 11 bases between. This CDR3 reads CASSPGQANTEAFF. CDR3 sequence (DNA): TGTGCCAGCAGTCCAGGGCAAGCGAACACTGAAGCTTTCTTT.

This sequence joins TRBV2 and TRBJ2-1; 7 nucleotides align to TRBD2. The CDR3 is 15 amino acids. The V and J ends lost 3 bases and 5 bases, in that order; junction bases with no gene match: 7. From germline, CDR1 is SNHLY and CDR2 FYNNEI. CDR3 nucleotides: TGTGCCAGCAGTGACGACTGGCGGGGGAACAATGAGCAGTTCTTC. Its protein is CASSDDWRGNNEQFF.

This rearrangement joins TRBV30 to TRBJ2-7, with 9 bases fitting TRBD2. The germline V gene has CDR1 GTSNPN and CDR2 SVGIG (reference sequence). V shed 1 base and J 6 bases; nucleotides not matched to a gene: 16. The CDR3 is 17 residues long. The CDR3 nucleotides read TGTGCCTGGAGTGGGCACCTAGCGGGGTTGGCCTACGTCGAGCAGTACTTC. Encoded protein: CAWSGHLAGLAYVEQYF.

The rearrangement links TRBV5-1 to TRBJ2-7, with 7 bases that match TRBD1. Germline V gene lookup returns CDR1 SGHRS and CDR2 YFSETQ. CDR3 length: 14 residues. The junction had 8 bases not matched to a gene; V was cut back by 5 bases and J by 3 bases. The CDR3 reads CASSPGTVFYEQYF. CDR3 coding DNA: TGCGCCAGCAGTCCCGGGACAGTTTTCTACGAGCAGTACTTC.

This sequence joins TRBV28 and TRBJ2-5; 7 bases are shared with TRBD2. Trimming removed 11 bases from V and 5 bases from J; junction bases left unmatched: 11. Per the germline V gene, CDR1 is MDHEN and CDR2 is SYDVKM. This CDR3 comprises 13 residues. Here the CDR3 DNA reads TGTGCCTCCGATGGGGGAGGGAGGGAGACCCAGTACTTC. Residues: CASDGGGRETQYF.

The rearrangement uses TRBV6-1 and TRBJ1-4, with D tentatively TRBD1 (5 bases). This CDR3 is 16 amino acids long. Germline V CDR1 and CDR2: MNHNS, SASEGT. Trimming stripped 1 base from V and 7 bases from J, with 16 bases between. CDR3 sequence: CASSEGFRAQGEKLFF. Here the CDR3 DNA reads TGTGCCAGCAGTGAAGGGTTCCGTGCCCAGGGTGAAAAACTGTTTTTT.

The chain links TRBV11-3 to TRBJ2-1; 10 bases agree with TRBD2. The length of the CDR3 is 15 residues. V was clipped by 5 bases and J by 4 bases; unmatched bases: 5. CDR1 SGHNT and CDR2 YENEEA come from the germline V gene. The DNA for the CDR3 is TGTGCCAGCAGCCTTGGGACTAGCGCGTACAATGAGCAGTTCTTC. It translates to CASSLGTSAYNEQFF.

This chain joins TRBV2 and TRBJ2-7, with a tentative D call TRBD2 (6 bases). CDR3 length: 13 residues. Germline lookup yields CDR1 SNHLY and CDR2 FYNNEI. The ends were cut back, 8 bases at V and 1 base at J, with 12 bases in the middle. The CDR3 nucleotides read TGTGCCAGCGAGCTAGCGAGGTCCTACGAGCAGTACTTC. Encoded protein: CASELARSYEQYF.

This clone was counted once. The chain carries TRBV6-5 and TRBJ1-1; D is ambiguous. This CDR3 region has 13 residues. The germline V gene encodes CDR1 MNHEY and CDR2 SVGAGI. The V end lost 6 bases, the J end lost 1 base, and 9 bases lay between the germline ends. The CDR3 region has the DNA TGTGCCAGCAGCGACGGGGAGAACACTGAAGCTTTCTTT. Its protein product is CASSDGENTEAFF.

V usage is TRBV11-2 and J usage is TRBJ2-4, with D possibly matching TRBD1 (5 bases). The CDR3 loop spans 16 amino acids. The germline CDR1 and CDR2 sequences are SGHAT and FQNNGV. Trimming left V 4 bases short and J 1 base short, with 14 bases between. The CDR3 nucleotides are TGTGCCAGCAGCTCTCCCAGGGAATCGGCCAAAAACATTCAGTACTTC. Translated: CASSSPRESAKNIQYF.

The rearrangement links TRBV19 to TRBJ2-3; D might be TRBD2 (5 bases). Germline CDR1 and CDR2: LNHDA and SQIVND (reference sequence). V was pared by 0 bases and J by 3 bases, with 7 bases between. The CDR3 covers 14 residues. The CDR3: CASSIDGVTDTQYF. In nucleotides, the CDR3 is TGTGCCAGTAGTATAGACGGGGTTACAGATACGCAGTATTTT.

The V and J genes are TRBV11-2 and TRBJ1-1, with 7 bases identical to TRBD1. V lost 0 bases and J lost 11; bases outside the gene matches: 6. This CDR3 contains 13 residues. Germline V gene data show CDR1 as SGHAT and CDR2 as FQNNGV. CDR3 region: CASSLDLGQLAFF. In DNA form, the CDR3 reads TGTGCCAGCAGCTTAGATCTGGGACAGCTGGCTTTCTTT.

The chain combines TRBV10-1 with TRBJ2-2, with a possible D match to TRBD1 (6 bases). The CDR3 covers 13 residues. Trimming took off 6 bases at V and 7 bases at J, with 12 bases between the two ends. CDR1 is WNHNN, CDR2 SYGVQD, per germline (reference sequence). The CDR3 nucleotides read TGCGCCAGCAGGGGTCGGACAGACGGGGAGCTGTTTTTT. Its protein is CASRGRTDGELFF.

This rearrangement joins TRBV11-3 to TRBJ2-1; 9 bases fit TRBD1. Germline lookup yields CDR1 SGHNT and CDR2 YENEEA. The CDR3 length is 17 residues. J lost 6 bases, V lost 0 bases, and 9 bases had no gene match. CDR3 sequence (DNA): TGTGCCAGCAGCTTAGATCGAGGGGACAGGGCTTTCAATGAGCAGTTCTTC. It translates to CASSLDRGDRAFNEQFF.

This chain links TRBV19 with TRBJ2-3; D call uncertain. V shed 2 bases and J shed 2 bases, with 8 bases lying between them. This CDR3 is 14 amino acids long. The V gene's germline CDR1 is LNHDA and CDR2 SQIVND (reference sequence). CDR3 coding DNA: TGTGCCAGTAGTATAACGCGGAACACAGATACGCAGTATTTT. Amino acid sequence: CASSITRNTDTQYF.

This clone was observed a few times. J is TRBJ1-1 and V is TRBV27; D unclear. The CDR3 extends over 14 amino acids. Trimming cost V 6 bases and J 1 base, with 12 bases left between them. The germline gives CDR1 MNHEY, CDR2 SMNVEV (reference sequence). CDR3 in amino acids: CASRPAYRNTEAFF. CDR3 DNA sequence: TGTGCCAGCAGGCCCGCCTACAGGAACACTGAAGCTTTCTTT.

The CDR3 DNA is TGTGCCAGCAGAGGACAGGGTTCGCGCGGCTACACCTTC. Encoded protein: CASRGQGSRGYTF. The chain carries TRBV6-4 and TRBJ1-2; 8 nucleotides match TRBD1. This CDR3 is 13 amino acids long. The V gene's germline CDR1 is MRHNA and CDR2 SNTAGT. The V gene end was trimmed by 6 bases and the J gene end by 8 bases; junction bases not matched to a gene: 8.

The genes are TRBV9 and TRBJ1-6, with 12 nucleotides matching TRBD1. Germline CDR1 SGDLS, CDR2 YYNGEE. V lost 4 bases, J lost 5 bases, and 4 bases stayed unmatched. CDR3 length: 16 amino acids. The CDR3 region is CASSTGTGGNNSPLHF. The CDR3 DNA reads TGTGCCAGCAGCACCGGGACAGGGGGCAATAATTCACCCCTCCACTTT.